These 21 T cell receptor beta chains share one sample of origin, sequenced in a study of blood T cells in healthy people across ages. Next came a second PCR, run for about 7 to 12 cycles, which used a sample-barcoded 5' primer along with a J-beta primer mix. TCRdb passed the 5' RACE reads through MiXCR, listing each CDR3 protein once. The sample has roughly 900,000 distinct CDR3 sequences; about 28% are singletons. The sequenced sample consisted of blood. The receptors here all came from a woman aged 80 or over in good health.

The chain employs TRBV6-2 or TRBV6-3 and TRBJ2-5, with 7 bases matching TRBD1. The J call may be incorrect, as the DNA end agrees better with TRBJ2-7. This CDR3 spans 15 amino acids. Looked up from germline, CDR1 is MNHEY and CDR2 is SVGEGT. CDR3: CASSQGEQGDDEQYF. CDR3 in DNA: TGTGCCAGCAGTCAAGGGGAGCAGGGGGACGACGAGCAGTACTTC.

This clonotype was counted at least ten times. This sequence joins TRBV7-9 and TRBJ1-2; possible D gene TRBD1, 6 bases. Germline CDR1 reads SEHNR; CDR2 reads FQNEAQ (reference sequence). Trimming took 0 bases from V and 3 from J, leaving 14 bases between them. This CDR3 has 16 amino acids. The CDR3 coding sequence is TGTGCCAGCAGCTTAGCTGGGATGAGGGGGGACTATGGCTACACCTTC. Protein sequence: CASSLAGMRGDYGYTF.

This clonotype was picked up many times. V and J are TRBV12-3 or TRBV12-4 and TRBJ2-3, with 13 nucleotides matching TRBD2. J gave up 6 bases and V 10 bases, and 7 bases lay outside the gene matches. CDR3 size: 14 residues. The CDR3 nucleotides read TGTGCCATTACACTAGCGGGGGGGCTCGATACGCAGTATTTT. Encoded protein: CAITLAGGLDTQYF.

This chain uses TRBV20-1 with TRBJ1-1, with 8 bases identical to TRBD1. The J segment lost 7 bases and the V segment lost 2 bases, leaving 6 bases of the junction unmatched. Germline V lookup: CDR1 DFQATT, CDR2 SNEGSKA (reference sequence). CDR3 length: 13 residues. In DNA form, the CDR3 reads TGCAGTGCTAGAACTCAGGGGGCAGGTGAAGCTTTCTTT. Amino acid sequence: CSARTQGAGEAFF.

The rearrangement uses TRBV20-1 and TRBJ2-1; 11 bases are shared with TRBD2. The CDR3 extends over 19 amino acids. Per germline, CDR1 DFQATT and CDR2 SNEGSKA (reference sequence). V was pared by 6 bases and J by 0 bases, with 16 bases of the junction left unmatched. CDR3 residues: CSAHPGLAAIKSSYNEQFF. CDR3 nucleotides: TGCAGTGCCCACCCGGGACTAGCGGCCATAAAGAGCTCCTACAATGAGCAGTTCTTC.

This clonotype was seen more than once but under ten times. The chain couples TRBV7-2 to TRBJ2-3, with a possible D match to TRBD1 (6 bases). Trimming removed 2 bases at V and 6 bases at J, with 15 bases between. This CDR3 contains 15 residues. Per germline, CDR1 SGHTA and CDR2 FQGNSA. CDR3 sequence (DNA): TGTGCCAGCAGCTTAAGGGGGTTACCTATGGATACGCAGTATTTT. Protein product: CASSLRGLPMDTQYF. The whole variable domain, filled in from reference TRBV7-2 and TRBJ2-3, reads GAGVSQSPSNKVTEKGKDVELRCDPISGHTALYWYRQSLGQGLEFLIYFQGNSAPDKSGLPSDRFSAERTGGSVSTLTIQRTQQEDSAVYLCASSLRGLPMDTQYFGPGTRLTVL.

This clonotype was counted only a few times. Since a much larger clone is just one base distant, this may be a read error. This chain joins TRBV7-2 and TRBJ2-5; TRBD2 agrees at 9 bases. The germline V gene has CDR1 SGHTA and CDR2 FQGNSA. The CDR3 consists of 16 residues. The ends lost 5 bases at V and 1 base at J; junction bases unmatched: 8. The CDR3, as DNA: TGTGCCAGCAGCCAGGCGGGAGCGGGGGGCCAAGAGACCCAGTACTTC. Protein product: CASSQAGAGGQETQYF. Based on the CDR3 plus reference TRBV7-2 and TRBJ2-5, the full variable domain is GAGVSQSPSNKVTEKGKDVELRCDPISGHTALYWYRQSLGQGLEFLIYFQGNSAPDKSGLPSDRFSAERTGGSVSTLTIQRTQQEDSAVYLCASSQAGAGGQETQYFGPGTRLLVL.

This clonotype was recorded a few times. J is TRBJ1-5 and V is TRBV7-2; D is possibly TRBD1 (6 bases). Germline CDR1 is SGHTA and CDR2 is FQGNSA. There are 15 residues in the CDR3. The V end was cut by 5 bases, the J end by 3 bases, with 14 bases between. The CDR3 coding sequence is TGTGCCAGCAGCACACAGGGTTCCGCCAATCAGCCCCAGCATTTT. Residues: CASSTQGSANQPQHF.

This clonotype was found a few times. This may be a read error, as it is one base from a much larger clone. The rearrangement links TRBV5-5 to TRBJ2-1; TRBD1 matches at 7 bases. The CDR3 totals 15 residues. Trimming took 10 bases from V and 6 from J; bases not matched to a gene: 16. Germline V lookup: CDR1 SGHKS, CDR2 YYEKEE (reference sequence). The CDR3, as DNA: TGTGCCTGCCAATATCAAAAGACAGGGAGCAATGAGCAGTTCTTC. Translated: CACQYQKTGSNEQFF.

A word on this clonotype: A much more abundant neighbour one base away suggests this may be a read error. V gene TRBV30 combines with J gene TRBJ2-5; D may match TRBD1 or TRBD2 (6 bases each). Germline V gene data show CDR1 as GTSNPN and CDR2 as SVGIG (reference sequence). The CDR3 consists of 13 residues. V was clipped by 4 bases and J by 11 bases, with 20 bases between them. The CDR3 sequence is CAWNGGLGNEQYF. In nucleotides, the CDR3 is TGTGCCTGGAATGGGGGGCTAGGGAATGAGCAGTACTTC. The whole variable domain, remainder taken from reference TRBV30 and TRBJ2-5, is SQTIHQWPATLVQPVGSPLSLECTVEGTSNPNLYWYRQAAGRGLQLLFYSVGIGQISSEVPQNLSASRPQDRQFILSSKKLLLSDSGFYLCAWNGGLGNEQYFGPGTRLLVL.

This clonotype appeared many times. The chain carries TRBV6-5 and TRBJ2-6, with D hard to call. Germline V lookup: CDR1 MNHEY, CDR2 SVGAGI. V lost 0 bases and J 2 bases, leaving 5 bases between the germline ends. This CDR3 contains 15 residues. The CDR3 here is CASSYSRTGANVLTF. CDR3 DNA sequence: TGTGCCAGCAGTTACTCACGGACTGGGGCCAACGTCCTGACTTTC.

This clonotype occurred many times. The genes are TRBV12-3 or TRBV12-4 and TRBJ1-6, with a tentative D call TRBD1 (6 bases). V lost 3 bases to trimming and J lost 6 bases, with 18 bases between them. The CDR3 has 17 amino acids. CDR3 amino acids: CASSFQGSKGGNSPLHF. The DNA of the CDR3 is TGTGCCAGCAGTTTTCAGGGTTCAAAAGGGGGTAATTCACCCCTCCACTTT.

This clonotype was found a few times. Being one base from a much bigger clone, this may be a read error. The chain employs TRBV7-9 and TRBJ2-7; possibly TRBD2 for D (7 bases). V gave up 7 bases and J gave up 7 bases, with 20 bases separating them. From germline, CDR1 is SEHNR and CDR2 FQNEAQ (reference sequence). The CDR3 loop spans 14 amino acids. Here the CDR3 reads CASTHGGGSGEQYF. The CDR3 region has the DNA TGTGCCAGCACCCATGGGGGCGGGAGTGGTGAGCAGTACTTC.

This clonotype was recorded many times. The chain joins TRBV7-9 to TRBJ1-5; tentatively, D is TRBD1 (5 bases). V was cut by 5 bases and J by 1 base, with 12 bases left in between. CDR1 SEHNR and CDR2 FQNEAQ come from the germline V gene (reference sequence). This CDR3 has 15 residues. Here the CDR3 reads CASSPDGGSNQPQHF. The CDR3 DNA follows: TGTGCCAGCAGCCCCGATGGGGGAAGCAATCAGCCCCAGCATTTT.

The table lists this clonotype with a few counts. The chain combines TRBV10-2 with TRBJ1-5; the D is unclear. The V gene's germline CDR1 is WSHSY and CDR2 SAAADI. This CDR3 has 15 residues. V lost 5 bases, J lost 1 base, and 12 bases lay in between. For the CDR3, the DNA is TGCGCCAGCAGTCCAGCTCCGGCCAGCAATCAGCCCCAGCATTTT. As protein: CASSPAPASNQPQHF.

As concerns this clonotype: Possible read error: a much larger clone is one base away. The chain couples TRBV6-2 or TRBV6-3 to TRBJ2-1; TRBD2 agrees at 11 bases. The CDR3 has 14 residues. Germline-derived CDR1 and CDR2 are MNHEY and SVGEGT. The CDR3 protein is CACRGTSGGNEQFF. Here the CDR3 DNA reads TGTGCCTGCAGGGGGACTAGCGGTGGGAATGAGCAGTTCTTC.

About this clonotype: Compared with germline, one end of the junction differs, possibly owing to a read error. The chain has TRBV7-2 and TRBJ1-2; D remains ambiguous. This CDR3 comprises 16 residues. Germline CDR1 and CDR2: SGHTA and FQGNSA. CDR3 sequence: CARSWPRAGIDYGYTF. Written as DNA, the CDR3 is TGTGCCCGCAGCTGGCCCCGGGCGGGGATAGACTATGGCTACACCTTC.

The table lists this clonotype with many counts. The chain couples TRBV7-2 to TRBJ2-1; 10 bases line up with TRBD2. The germline V gene has CDR1 SGHTA and CDR2 FQGNSA. Unmatched junction bases numbered 11, after V lost 2 bases and J lost 7 bases. The CDR3 consists of 17 residues. CDR3 sequence reads: CASSLQLAGGIGNEQFF. As DNA, the CDR3 is TGTGCCAGCAGCTTACAGTTAGCGGGGGGTATTGGGAATGAGCAGTTCTTC.

This clonotype was detected ten times or more. This sequence joins TRBV7-9 and TRBJ2-7; no firm D call. This CDR3 comprises 11 residues. Germline V gene data show CDR1 as SEHNR and CDR2 as FQNEAQ (reference sequence). Trimming stripped 2 bases from V and 3 bases from J, with 2 bases between. The CDR3 coding sequence is TGTGCCAGCAGCTTAAGCTACGAGCAGTACTTC. Protein product: CASSLSYEQYF.

This clonotype was counted between two and nine times. The J gene is TRBJ2-5, the V gene TRBV19; TRBD2 aligns across 7 bases. This CDR3 has 14 residues. Germline V CDR1 and CDR2: LNHDA, SQIVND (reference sequence). V lost 6 bases, J lost 1 base, and 5 bases stayed unmatched. DNA for the CDR3: TGTGCCAGTAGGAAGCGGGGATCCCAAGAGACCCAGTACTTC. This codes for CASRKRGSQETQYF.

This clonotype has ten or more counts. This chain uses TRBV7-9 with TRBJ1-6, with 7 bases lining up with TRBD1. This CDR3 contains 14 residues. Germline values: CDR1 SEHNR, CDR2 FQNEAQ (reference sequence). V lost 4 bases, J lost 5 bases, and 2 bases stayed unmatched. Here the CDR3 reads CASSSGTDNSPLHF. CDR3 in DNA: TGTGCCAGCAGCTCCGGGACAGATAATTCACCCCTCCACTTT.